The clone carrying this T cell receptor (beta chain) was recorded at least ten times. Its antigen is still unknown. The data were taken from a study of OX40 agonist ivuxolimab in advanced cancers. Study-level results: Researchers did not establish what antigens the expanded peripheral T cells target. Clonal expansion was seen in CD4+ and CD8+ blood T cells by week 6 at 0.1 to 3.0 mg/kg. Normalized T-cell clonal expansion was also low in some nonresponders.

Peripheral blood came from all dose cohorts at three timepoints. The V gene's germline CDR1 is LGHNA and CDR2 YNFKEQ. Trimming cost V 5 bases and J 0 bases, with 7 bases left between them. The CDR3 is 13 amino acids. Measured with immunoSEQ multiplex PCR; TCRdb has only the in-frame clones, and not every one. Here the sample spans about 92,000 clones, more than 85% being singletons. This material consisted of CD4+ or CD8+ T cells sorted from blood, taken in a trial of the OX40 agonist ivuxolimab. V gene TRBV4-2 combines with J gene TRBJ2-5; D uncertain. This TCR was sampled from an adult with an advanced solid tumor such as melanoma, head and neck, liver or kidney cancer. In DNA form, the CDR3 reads TGTGCCAGCAGCGTAAACCACCAAGAGACCCAGTACTTC. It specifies CASSVNHQETQYF.